Below are 9 T cell receptor beta chains sequenced from a single sample in a study of blood T cells in healthy people across ages. The use of a sample-barcoded 5' primer and a J-beta primer mix characterized a second PCR of about 7 to 12 cycles. TCRdb ran MiXCR on the 5' RACE reads and lists one entry per CDR3 protein. The sample records 1,500,000 or so distinct CDR3 sequences, roughly 43% being singletons. The specimen was blood. The source of these receptors is a woman aged 18 to 35 in good health.

The chain is built from TRBV7-2 and TRBJ2-5; perhaps D is TRBD1 or TRBD2 (5 bases each). The DNA end is more similar to TRBJ2-7, so the J call may be wrong. Germline CDR1 is SGHTA and CDR2 is FQGNSA. There are 14 residues in the CDR3. CDR3 sequence reads: CASSSRGALYEQYF. CDR3 sequence (DNA): TGTGCCAGCAGCTCCCGAGGGGCTCTCTACGAGCAGTACTTC.

This clonotype appeared a few times. The CDR3 DNA sequence: TGTGCCAGCAGCCACCGCAGGAGAGTTTCCTACGAGCAGTACTTC. It specifies CASSHRRRVSYEQYF. The chain employs TRBV3-1 and TRBJ2-7; no reliable D call. The CDR3 loop spans 15 amino acids. Trimming removed 3 bases from V and 1 base from J, with 13 bases in between. The germline V gene encodes CDR1 LGHDT and CDR2 YNNKEL (reference sequence).

The chain has TRBV2 and TRBJ2-1; the D is unclear. The V end was cut by 6 bases, the J end by 0 bases, with 12 bases between. From germline, CDR1 is SNHLY and CDR2 FYNNEI. This CDR3 region has 15 residues. The CDR3 nucleotides are TGTGCCAGCAGGATGGGCAGTAGCTCCTACAATGAGCAGTTCTTC. Translation: CASRMGSSSYNEQFF.

The rearrangement links TRBV11-2 to TRBJ2-1; D is possibly TRBD1 (6 bases). Trimming took 0 bases from V and 15 from J, leaving 18 bases between them. The germline CDR1 and CDR2 sequences are SGHAT and FQNNGV. The CDR3 spans 14 residues. The CDR3 here is CASSLDPQGLVRFF. CDR3 in DNA: TGTGCCAGCAGCTTAGACCCACAGGGTTTGGTGCGGTTCTTC.

The chain has TRBV20-1 and TRBJ2-2; D is ambiguous. Trimming left V 6 bases short and J 8 bases short, with 13 bases between. The CDR3 sequence is 12 residues long. CDR1 DFQATT and CDR2 SNEGSKA come from the germline V gene (reference sequence). The CDR3 sequence is CSASRATGELFF. CDR3 nucleotides: TGCAGTGCAAGCCGGGCAACGGGGGAGCTGTTTTTT.

V is TRBV27 and J is TRBJ1-6, with 7 bases matching TRBD1. The CDR3 is made up of 14 amino acids. With 6 bases clipped from V and 3 bases from J, the junction kept 2 bases outside the gene matches. Germline V gene lookup returns CDR1 MNHEY and CDR2 SMNVEV (reference sequence). The CDR3, as DNA: TGTGCCAGCAGGGGGACAGTCTATAATTCACCCCTCCACTTT. Protein sequence: CASRGTVYNSPLHF.

The V gene is TRBV5-6, the J gene TRBJ2-1, with 10 bases lining up with TRBD2. The trim removed 0 bases at V and 3 bases at J, leaving 3 bases unmatched. This CDR3 contains 16 residues. Looked up from germline, CDR1 is SGHDT and CDR2 is YYEEEE. CDR3 DNA sequence: TGTGCCAGCAGCTTGGGGGGACTAGCGCACTACAATGAGCAGTTCTTC. Protein sequence: CASSLGGLAHYNEQFF. Combining the CDR3 with reference TRBV5-6 and TRBJ2-1 gives the whole variable domain DAGVTQSPTHLIKTRGQQVTLRCSPKSGHDTVSWYQQALGQGPQFIFQYYEEEERQRGNFPDRFSGHQFPNYSSELNVNALLLGDSALYLCASSLGGLAHYNEQFFGPGTRLTVL.

As concerns this clonotype: A much more abundant neighbour one base away suggests this may be a read error. The J gene is TRBJ2-1, the V gene TRBV4-3; D is unclear. This CDR3 is built from 17 residues. Deletions cut 0 bases from V and 0 bases from J, with 12 bases between. Per germline, CDR1 LGHNA and CDR2 YSLEER. CDR3 DNA: TGCGCCAGCAGCCAAGATAGGGTCACCAACTCCTACAATGAGCAGTTCTTC. Translated, it gives CASSQDRVTNSYNEQFF.

The chain links TRBV29-1 to TRBJ2-7; possibly TRBD2 for D (6 bases). V lost 5 bases and J 3 bases, leaving 8 bases between the germline ends. The CDR3 totals 11 residues. From germline, CDR1 is SQVTM and CDR2 ANQGSEA. CDR3 region: CSVRDFYEQYF. The CDR3 coding sequence is TGCAGCGTTAGGGACTTCTACGAGCAGTACTTC.